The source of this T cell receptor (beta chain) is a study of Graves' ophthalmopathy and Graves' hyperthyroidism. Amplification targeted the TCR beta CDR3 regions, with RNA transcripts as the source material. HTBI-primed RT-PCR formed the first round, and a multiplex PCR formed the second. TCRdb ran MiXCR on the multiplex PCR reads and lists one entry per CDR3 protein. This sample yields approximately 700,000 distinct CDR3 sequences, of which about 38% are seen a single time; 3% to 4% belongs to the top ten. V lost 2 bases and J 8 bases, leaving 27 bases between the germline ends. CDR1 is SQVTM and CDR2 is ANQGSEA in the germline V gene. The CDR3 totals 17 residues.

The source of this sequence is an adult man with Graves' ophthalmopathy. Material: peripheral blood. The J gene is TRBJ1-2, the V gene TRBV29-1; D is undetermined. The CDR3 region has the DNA TGCAGCGTTGAAAAGCCTAGCGGGAGAGGCGCTCTCGGGGGCTACACCTTC. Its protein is CSVEKPSGRGALGGYTF.